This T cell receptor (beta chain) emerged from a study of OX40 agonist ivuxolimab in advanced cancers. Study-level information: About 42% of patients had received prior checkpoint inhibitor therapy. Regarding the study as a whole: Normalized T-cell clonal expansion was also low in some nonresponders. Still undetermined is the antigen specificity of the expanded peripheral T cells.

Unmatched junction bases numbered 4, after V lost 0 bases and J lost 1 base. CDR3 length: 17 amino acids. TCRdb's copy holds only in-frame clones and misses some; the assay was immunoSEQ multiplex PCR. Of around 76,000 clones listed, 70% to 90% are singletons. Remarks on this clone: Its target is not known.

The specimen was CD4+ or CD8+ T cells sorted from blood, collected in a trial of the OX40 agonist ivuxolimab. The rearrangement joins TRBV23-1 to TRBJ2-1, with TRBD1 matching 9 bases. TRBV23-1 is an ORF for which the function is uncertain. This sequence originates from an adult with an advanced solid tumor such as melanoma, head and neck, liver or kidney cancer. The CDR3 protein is CASSQSEDRGSYNEQFF. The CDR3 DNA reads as TGCGCCAGCAGTCAATCAGAGGACAGGGGATCCTACAATGAGCAGTTCTTC.